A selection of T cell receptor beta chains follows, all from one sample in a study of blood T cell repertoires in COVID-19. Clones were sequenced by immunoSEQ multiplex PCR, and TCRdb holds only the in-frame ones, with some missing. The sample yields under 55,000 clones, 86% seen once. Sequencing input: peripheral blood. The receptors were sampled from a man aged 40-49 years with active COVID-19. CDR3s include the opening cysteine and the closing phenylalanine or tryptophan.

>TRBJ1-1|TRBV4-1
CASSQEYRDTEAFF
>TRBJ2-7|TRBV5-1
CASSLGAGQGYEQYF
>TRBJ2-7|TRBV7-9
CASSATRGGTSESYEQYF
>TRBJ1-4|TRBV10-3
CAISESRLGGEKLFF
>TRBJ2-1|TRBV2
CASKLSGQHNEQFF
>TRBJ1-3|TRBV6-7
CATKQGAEYTIYF
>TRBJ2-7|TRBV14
CASSQGGQAIYEQYF
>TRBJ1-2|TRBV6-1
CASSDHGGGRSYGYTF
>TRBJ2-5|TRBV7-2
CASSLTWRNKETQYF
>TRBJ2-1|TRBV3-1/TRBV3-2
CASSQDGGVYHEQFF
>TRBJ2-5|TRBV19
CASSITGGQQETQYF
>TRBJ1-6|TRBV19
CASRLSGRGGDNSPLHF
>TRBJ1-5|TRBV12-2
CASRLRQAFSYSNQPQHF
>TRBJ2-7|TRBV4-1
CASSQDGQGYEQYF
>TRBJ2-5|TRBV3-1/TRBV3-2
CASTKRGGRPQETQYF
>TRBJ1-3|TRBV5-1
CASSLDRPSSGNTIYF
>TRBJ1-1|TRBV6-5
CASSYSTGMNTEAFF
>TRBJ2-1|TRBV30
CAWSVGVASGEKNEQFF
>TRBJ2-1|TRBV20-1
CSASPFPVHPSGTGEQFF
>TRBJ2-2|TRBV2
CASRRQSANTGELFF
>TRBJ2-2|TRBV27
CASSPTRSTGELFF
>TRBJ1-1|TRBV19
CASRIRPGTEAFF
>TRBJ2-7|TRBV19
CASRSGGYEQYF
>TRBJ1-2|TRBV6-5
CASSYREQQLGGYTF
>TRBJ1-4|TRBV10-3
CAISELDEKLFF
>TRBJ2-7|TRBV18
CASSPSKGARVEQYF
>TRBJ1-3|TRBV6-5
CASRPRGADGNTIYF
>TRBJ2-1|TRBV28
CASSFRTSVGTTQFF
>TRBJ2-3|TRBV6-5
CASSWLAGVLDTQYF
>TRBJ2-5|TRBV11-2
CASTLGRKETQYF
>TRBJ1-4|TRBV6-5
CASSGTGGREKLFF
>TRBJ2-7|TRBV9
CASSVGGLAGSSYEQYF
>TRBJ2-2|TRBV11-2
CASSRLTGRNTGELFF
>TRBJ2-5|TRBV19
CASSGDRTSKGETQYF
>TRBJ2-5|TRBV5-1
CASSLGQGESLVETQYF
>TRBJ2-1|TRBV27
CASRPTGLAGPFEKRDEQFF
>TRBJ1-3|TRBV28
CASSFPWDSGNTIYF
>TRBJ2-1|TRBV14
CASSQDLRTSKDYNEQFF
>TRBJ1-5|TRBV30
CAWSVQSGQPQHF
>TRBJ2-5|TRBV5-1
CASSLGQEKDQYF
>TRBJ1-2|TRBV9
CASSSEGTAYGYTF
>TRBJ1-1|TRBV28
CASRSGQPNTEAFF
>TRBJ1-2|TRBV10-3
CATTEGGGYTF
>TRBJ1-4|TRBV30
CAWSVQGGEKLFF
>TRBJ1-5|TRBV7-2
CASTHSNQPQHF
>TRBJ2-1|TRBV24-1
CATSEWTSGSLFF
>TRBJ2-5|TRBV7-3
CASSLSAGLETQYF
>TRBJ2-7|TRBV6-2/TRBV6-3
CASSFNPPEAGGGYEQYF
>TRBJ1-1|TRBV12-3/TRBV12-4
CASSEGAAGVAFF
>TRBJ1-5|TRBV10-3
CAISDLTGSNQPQHF
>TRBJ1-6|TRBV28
CASSLSGTGGNSPLHF
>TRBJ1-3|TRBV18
CASSETGGSSGNTIYF
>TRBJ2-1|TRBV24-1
CATSDIGTSGYNEQFF
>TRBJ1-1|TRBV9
CASSVDPGDTEAFF
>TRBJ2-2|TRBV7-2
CASSFASGEGAGELFF
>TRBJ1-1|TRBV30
CAWRAHGGTEAFF
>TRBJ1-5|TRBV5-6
CASSLALTGKQPQHF
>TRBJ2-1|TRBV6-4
CASRDPGEQFF
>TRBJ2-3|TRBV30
CAWSAPTSGFTDTQYF